These 26 T cell receptor beta chains originate from one sample sequenced in a study of T cells in Graves' hyperthyroidism and ophthalmopathy. TCR beta CDR3 regions were amplified from RNA. The HTBI set primed first-round TCR CDR3 RT-PCR. From the multiplex PCR reads, TCRdb called clonotypes with MiXCR, one entry per CDR3 protein. The sample includes about half a million distinct CDR3 sequences, roughly 20% of them seen just once. What was sequenced was blood. These TCRs come from a man aged 18 to 35 with Graves' hyperthyroidism.

This clonotype showed up many times. The chain links TRBV2 to TRBJ2-7; a weak D match, TRBD1 (6 bases). The germline V gene encodes CDR1 SNHLY and CDR2 FYNNEI. The CDR3 runs 15 residues. V lost 6 bases, J lost 2 bases, and 17 bases lay in between. The CDR3 nucleotides read TGTGCCAGCAGAAGATACAGGGATATCACCTACGAGCAGTACTTC. It specifies CASRRYRDITYEQYF.

In this sample, this clonotype turned up a few times. The gene calls are TRBV3-1 and TRBJ2-7; the D is unclear. Germline V gives CDR1 LGHDT, CDR2 YNNKEL (reference sequence). This CDR3 contains 14 residues. V was clipped by 2 bases and J by 2 bases, with 10 bases between them. For the CDR3, the DNA is TGTGCCAGCAGCCAATGGGCCAGACCCTACGAGCAGTACTTC. Its translation is CASSQWARPYEQYF.

This clonotype has at least ten counts. The chain couples TRBV28 to TRBJ1-1; D is unresolved. With 6 bases removed from V and 1 base from J, the gap between germline ends came to 18 bases. Germline V gives CDR1 MDHEN, CDR2 SYDVKM. CDR3 length: 16 amino acids. The CDR3 DNA follows: TGTGCCAGCAGCGCAACCGAAACTTGGGAGAACACTGAAGCTTTCTTT. This gives the protein CASSATETWENTEAFF.

This clonotype was picked up many times. The chain has TRBV6-1 and TRBJ2-7; D is unclear. This CDR3 has 14 amino acids. CDR1 MNHNS and CDR2 SASEGT come from the germline V gene. The V end was cut by 3 bases, the J end by 5 bases, with 14 bases between. In nucleotides, the CDR3 is TGTGCCAGCAGTGAGAAGCGCTTTTATCACGAGCAGTACTTC. It codes for CASSEKRFYHEQYF.

This clonotype was observed a few times. The genes are TRBV9 and TRBJ1-2; TRBD1 is a possible D gene (5 bases). Germline assignment: CDR1 SGDLS and CDR2 YYNGEE. The V and J ends lost 4 bases and 4 bases respectively, with 17 bases between them. The CDR3 extends over 15 amino acids. Here the CDR3 DNA reads TGTGCCAGCAGCCCCGGGACGGGAAAATCCTATGGCTACACCTTC. Amino acid sequence: CASSPGTGKSYGYTF. The complete variable domain, with remaining parts taken from reference TRBV9 and TRBJ1-2, reads DSGVTQTPKHLITATGQRVTLRCSPRSGDLSVYWYQQSLDQGLQFLIQYYNGEERAKGNILERFSAQQFPDLHSELNLSSLELGDSALYFCASSPGTGKSYGYTFGSGTRLTVV.

This clonotype has only a few counts. A much larger clonotype is one base distant, so this may be a read error. The rearrangement links TRBV30 to TRBJ1-1, with D possibly matching TRBD1 (5 bases). Per germline, CDR1 GTSNPN and CDR2 SVGIG (reference sequence). CDR3 size: 14 residues. The CDR3 bases are TGTGCCTGGGCCCGGGAGGGGCGAGGGACTGAAGCTTGCTTT. Its protein is CAWAREGRGTEACF.

The genes are TRBV18 and TRBJ2-5; TRBD1 matches at 7 bases. V lost 3 bases, J lost 1 base, and 8 bases stayed unmatched. Germline V gene sequence: CDR1 KGHSH, CDR2 LQKENI. The length of the CDR3 is 16 residues. The CDR3 DNA follows: TGTGCCAGCTCACCCTGGACAGGCAAATTCCAAGAGACCCAGTACTTC. This gives the protein CASSPWTGKFQETQYF.

This clonotype was seen many times. This chain joins TRBV28 and TRBJ2-5; 9 bases fit TRBD2. CDR3 length: 16 residues. V dropped 5 bases and J dropped 1; count of bases not matched to a gene: 8. Germline CDR1 and CDR2: MDHEN and SYDVKM. The CDR3 DNA reads as TGTGCCAGCAGTACCCTAGCGGGGATGATCCAAGAGACCCAGTACTTC. It translates to CASSTLAGMIQETQYF.

This clonotype was seen a handful of times. Germline is not matched at one junction end, which may reflect a read error. This chain uses TRBV12-3 or TRBV12-4 with TRBJ1-5, with TRBD1 identical over 10 bases. The CDR3 loop spans 19 amino acids. CDR3: CASSLSFRGQGLGNQPKHF. CDR3 in DNA: TGTGCCAGCAGCCTTAGCTTCCGGGGACAGGGGTTGGGGAATCAGCCCAAGCATTTT.

Ten or more counts support this clonotype. V usage is TRBV30 and J usage is TRBJ1-1; D unclear. The germline V gene encodes CDR1 GTSNPN and CDR2 SVGIG (reference sequence). Trimming stripped 0 bases from V and 0 bases from J, with 2 bases between. CDR3 length: 12 amino acids. This CDR3 is CAWSVVNTEAFF. The CDR3 bases are TGTGCCTGGAGTGTTGTGAACACTGAAGCTTTCTTT.

The table lists this clonotype with many counts. The gene calls are TRBV2 and TRBJ2-5; TRBD1 or TRBD2 may be the D gene (5 bases each). The V and J ends lost 6 bases and 3 bases respectively, with 14 bases between them. The germline V gene has CDR1 SNHLY and CDR2 FYNNEI. The CDR3 consists of 14 residues. CDR3 residues: CASSGTDEKETQYF. DNA for the CDR3: TGTGCCAGCAGCGGGACCGACGAAAAAGAGACCCAGTACTTC.

Worth noting for this clonotype: This may stem from a read error, because a much larger clone lies one nucleotide away. The rearrangement joins TRBV7-2 to TRBJ2-5; D gene uncertain. The CDR3 length is 13 residues. V gave up 2 bases and J gave up 1 base, with 5 bases separating them. Germline V gene lookup returns CDR1 SGHTA and CDR2 FQGNSA. The CDR3 region has the DNA TGTGCCAGCAGCTTAAAGCTCCAAGAGACCCAGTACTTC. Amino acid sequence: CASSLKLQETQYF. The entire variable domain, with the rest obtained from reference TRBV7-2 and TRBJ2-5, is as follows: GAGVSQSPSNKVTEKGKDVELRCDPISGHTALYWYRQSLGQGLEFLIYFQGNSAPDKSGLPSDRFSAERTGGSVSTLTIQRTQQEDSAVYLCASSLKLQETQYFGPGTRLLVL.

This clonotype was seen many times. The chain carries TRBV6-5 and TRBJ1-2; D gene unclear. Germline assignment: CDR1 MNHEY and CDR2 SVGAGI. V shed 2 bases and J shed 4 bases, with 11 bases lying between them. The length of the CDR3 is 14 residues. CDR3 sequence reads: CASSYSALGYGYTF. DNA of the CDR3: TGTGCCAGCAGTTACAGCGCCCTGGGCTATGGCTACACCTTC.

This clonotype was seen a handful of times. This rearrangement joins TRBV28 to TRBJ2-2; TRBD2 might be the D (6 bases). Germline V gene sequence: CDR1 MDHEN, CDR2 SYDVKM. This CDR3 has 14 amino acids. The V gene lost 7 bases and the J gene lost 4 bases, with 13 bases spanning the gap. CDR3: CASTWEAITGELFF. In DNA, the CDR3 is TGTGCCAGCACTTGGGAGGCGATCACCGGGGAGCTGTTTTTT.

This clonotype was picked up a small number of times. The junction shows a germline mismatch at one end, possibly a read error. The chain employs TRBV6-2 or TRBV6-3 and TRBJ2-2; weak D call: TRBD2 (5 bases). Germline loops: CDR1 MNHEY, CDR2 SVGEGT. CDR3 length: 13 amino acids. The CDR3 loop reads CAAIALNTGDLFF. The CDR3 nucleotides are TGTGCAGCGATAGCGTTGAACACCGGGGATCTGTTTTTT.

This clonotype was counted at least ten times. V gene TRBV28 combines with J gene TRBJ2-7; unclear D gene. The CDR3 sequence is 13 residues long. Trimming stripped 7 bases from V and 1 base from J, with 11 bases between. Germline lookup yields CDR1 MDHEN and CDR2 SYDVKM. The CDR3, as DNA: TGTGCCAGCAACCCACAGAGTTCCTACGAGCAGTACTTC. Its translation is CASNPQSSYEQYF.

This clonotype was counted at least ten times. CDR3 protein: CATGRPNTGELFF. For the CDR3, the DNA is TGTGCCACAGGACGGCCGAACACCGGGGAGCTGTTTTTT. V gene TRBV10-3 combines with J gene TRBJ2-2; D is unclear. V shed 10 bases and J shed 0 bases, with 9 bases lying between them. CDR1 is ENHRY and CDR2 is SYGVKD in the germline V gene. CDR3 size: 13 residues.

This CDR3 is CASSIVAGGRQPQHF. CDR3 coding DNA: TGTGCCAGTAGTATAGTAGCCGGCGGGAGGCAGCCCCAGCATTTT. This rearrangement joins TRBV19 to TRBJ1-5; no clear D gene. Germline CDR1 is LNHDA and CDR2 is SQIVND (reference sequence). The CDR3 extends over 15 amino acids. Trimming shortened V by 1 base and J by 7 bases, and 14 bases separated the two germline ends.

The rearrangement uses TRBV20-1 and TRBJ1-1, with TRBD1 identical over 7 bases. The CDR3 length is 13 residues. V was pared by 2 bases and J by 7 bases, with 7 bases of the junction left unmatched. Germline CDR1 DFQATT, CDR2 SNEGSKA (reference sequence). The CDR3 DNA sequence: TGCAGTGCTAGAACAGGGGATTTGATTGAAGCTTTCTTT. It encodes CSARTGDLIEAFF.

This clonotype was picked up many times. The V gene is TRBV12-3 or TRBV12-4, the J gene TRBJ2-2; D is perhaps TRBD2 (5 bases). V gave up 3 bases and J gave up 8 bases, with 13 bases separating them. The CDR3 is 14 amino acids. CDR3 amino acids: CASSFVRAAGELFF. CDR3 sequence (DNA): TGTGCCAGCAGTTTCGTGAGGGCTGCTGGGGAGCTGTTTTTT.

This clonotype was seen only a few times. A read error may explain this, as a much larger clone is one base away. Here the CDR3 omits its conserved ending phenylalanine or tryptophan, so a read error is the likely source. This chain joins TRBV6-1 and TRBJ1-2, with TRBD1 matching 8 bases. Germline V gives CDR1 MNHNS, CDR2 SASEGT. V shed 2 bases, J shed 3 bases, and the junction held 5 bases outside the gene matches. The CDR3 spans 15 residues. The CDR3 loop is CASSEPPTGDYGYTL. The CDR3 nucleotides are TGTGCCAGCAGTGAACCCCCGACAGGGGACTATGGCTACACCCTC.

This clonotype was counted ten times or more. V is TRBV6-1 and J is TRBJ2-5; D is possibly TRBD1 or TRBD2 (7 bases each). The CDR3 runs to 11 residues. Trimming took 5 bases from V and 13 from J, leaving 14 bases between them. Germline-derived CDR1 and CDR2 are MNHNS and SASEGT. CDR3 sequence reads: CASSQGGTWYF. The CDR3 DNA is TGTGCCAGCAGTCAGGGGGGGACATGGTACTTC.

This clonotype was detected many times. The rearrangement links TRBV5-1 to TRBJ2-7; perhaps TRBD1 as D (6 bases). CDR3 size: 15 residues. CDR1 is SGHRS, CDR2 YFSETQ, per germline. Between the trimmed V and J ends, which lost 4 bases and 0 bases, there was a span of 14 bases. The CDR3 protein is CASSPTTGSSYEQYF. For the CDR3, the DNA is TGCGCCAGCAGCCCTACCACAGGGAGCTCCTACGAGCAGTACTTC.

This clonotype was seen at least ten times. This chain uses TRBV19 with TRBJ1-1; a weak D match, TRBD1 (6 bases). Germline CDR1 LNHDA, CDR2 SQIVND (reference sequence). The CDR3 spans 15 residues. V lost 5 bases, J lost 1 base, and 14 bases lay in between. The CDR3 loop reads CASSPQGRRNTEAFF. The CDR3 DNA sequence: TGTGCCAGTAGTCCCCAGGGGCGGCGGAACACTGAAGCTTTCTTT.

This clonotype was detected only a few times. The chain combines TRBV4-1 with TRBJ1-5, with a weak D call TRBD1 (5 bases). The V gene's germline CDR1 is MGHRA and CDR2 YSYEKL. This CDR3 is built from 17 residues. V was clipped by 0 bases and J by 0 bases, with 12 bases between them. CDR3 in amino acids: CASSQDVQGYSNQPQHF. The CDR3 DNA reads as TGCGCCAGCAGCCAAGATGTCCAGGGCTATAGCAATCAGCCCCAGCATTTT.

This clonotype has just a few counts. The rearrangement uses TRBV19 and TRBJ2-2; D possibly matches TRBD1 or TRBD2 (5 bases each). Germline CDR1 reads LNHDA; CDR2 reads SQIVND (reference sequence). V was pared by 3 bases and J by 5 bases, with 7 bases between. CDR3 length: 13 amino acids. The CDR3 sequence is CASSMGDTGELFF. The CDR3 DNA follows: TGTGCCAGTAGTATGGGGGATACCGGGGAGCTGTTTTTT.